This T cell receptor beta chain was recorded in a study of post-analysis software for immune sequencing data. Overall study results and limits: Controls had lower frequencies than patients of 4 or 5 TRBV segments, which included TRBV5-6, TRBV5-1 and TRBV20-1. Significantly lower normalized Chao1 diversity was found in patients with multiple sclerosis relative to controls.

This CDR3 comprises 13 residues. With 6 bases removed from V and 1 base from J, the gap between germline ends came to 9 bases. Note on this clonotype: The antigen remains undetermined.

Tagging with unique molecular identifiers was a feature of the TCR beta cDNA libraries. MiXCR, run by TCRdb on the PCR reads, gives a single entry per CDR3 protein. The table has roughly 540,000 distinct CDR3 sequences, 34% seen once. Specimen: blood. The sequence was collected from a girl aged 2-17 years with multiple sclerosis. This chain connects TRBV12-3 or TRBV12-4 to TRBJ2-5, with D unresolved. CDR3 in amino acids: CASSTVIQETQYF. As DNA, the CDR3 is TGTGCCAGCAGCACAGTGATCCAAGAGACCCAGTACTTC.